This T cell receptor beta chain appears in the sequencing data of a study of control samples from healthy donors and cancer patients. This clone was seen once. Repertoires were generated with immunoSEQ multiplex PCR, while TCRdb's copy carries only in-frame clones and drops some. The data contain about 95,000 clones, roughly 90% of them singletons. CDR1 is LGHDT and CDR2 is YNNKEL in the germline V gene (reference sequence). The CDR3 is 17 amino acids. Trimming took 4 bases from V and 4 from J; bases not matched to a gene: 14. The receptor's source is a woman in her 30s in good health. The V call is TRBV3-1 (or the pseudogene TRBV3-2), the J call TRBJ2-7; 9 bases are a match to TRBD2. The sample comprised blood. DNA for the CDR3: TGTGCCAGCAGCCTCAGGAGGCGGGAGGGGGGCAGGTACGAGCAGTACTTC. It encodes CASSLRRREGGRYEQYF.